This TCR beta chain comes out of a study of OX40 agonist ivuxolimab in advanced cancers. The data were produced by immunoSEQ multiplex PCR, yet TCRdb's version contains in-frame clones alone and is incomplete. The sample lists around 12,000 clones; about 87% were seen once. Trimming removed 0 bases from V and 0 bases from J, with 4 bases in between. Germline V gene data show CDR1 as SGHKS and CDR2 as YYEKEE (reference sequence). This CDR3 has 13 residues. The sample here was CD4+ or CD8+ T cells sorted from blood, taken in a trial of the OX40 agonist ivuxolimab. The clonotype comes from an adult with an advanced solid tumor such as melanoma, head and neck, liver or kidney cancer. The chain employs TRBV5-5 and TRBJ2-7; D uncertain. The CDR3: CASSLDPSYEQYF. In DNA form, the CDR3 reads TGTGCCAGCAGCTTGGACCCCTCCTACGAGCAGTACTTC.